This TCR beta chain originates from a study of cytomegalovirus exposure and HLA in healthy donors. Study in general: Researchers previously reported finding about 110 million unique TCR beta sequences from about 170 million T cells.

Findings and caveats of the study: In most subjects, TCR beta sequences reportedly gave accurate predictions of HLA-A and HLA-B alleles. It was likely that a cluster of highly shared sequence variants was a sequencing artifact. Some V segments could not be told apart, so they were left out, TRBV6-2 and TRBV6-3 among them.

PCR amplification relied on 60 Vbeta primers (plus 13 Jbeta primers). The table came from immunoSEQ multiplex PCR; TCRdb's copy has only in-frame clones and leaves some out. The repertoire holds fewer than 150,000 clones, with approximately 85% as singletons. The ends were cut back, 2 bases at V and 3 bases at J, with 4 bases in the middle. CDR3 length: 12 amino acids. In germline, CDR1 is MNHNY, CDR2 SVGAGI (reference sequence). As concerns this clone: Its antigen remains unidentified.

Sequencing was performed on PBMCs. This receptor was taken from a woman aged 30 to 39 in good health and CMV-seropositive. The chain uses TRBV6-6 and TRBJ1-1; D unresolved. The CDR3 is CASSYPDTEAFF. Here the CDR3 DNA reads TGTGCCAGCAGTTACCCAGACACTGAAGCTTTCTTT.